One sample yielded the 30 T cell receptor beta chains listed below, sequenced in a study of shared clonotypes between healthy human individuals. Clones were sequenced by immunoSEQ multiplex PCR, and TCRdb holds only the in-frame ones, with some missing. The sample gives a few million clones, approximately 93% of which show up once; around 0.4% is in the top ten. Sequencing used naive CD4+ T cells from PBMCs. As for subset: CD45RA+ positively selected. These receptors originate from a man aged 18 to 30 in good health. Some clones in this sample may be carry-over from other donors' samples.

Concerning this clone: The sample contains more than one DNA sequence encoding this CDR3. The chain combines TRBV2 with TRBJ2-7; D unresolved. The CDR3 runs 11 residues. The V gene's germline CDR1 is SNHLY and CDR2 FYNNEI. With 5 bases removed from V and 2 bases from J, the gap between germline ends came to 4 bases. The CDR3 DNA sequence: TGTGCCAGCAGTCGAGCCTACGAGCAGTACTTC. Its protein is CASSRAYEQYF.

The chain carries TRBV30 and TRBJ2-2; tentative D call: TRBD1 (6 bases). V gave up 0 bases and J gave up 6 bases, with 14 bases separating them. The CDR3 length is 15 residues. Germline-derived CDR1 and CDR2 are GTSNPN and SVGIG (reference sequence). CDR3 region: CAWSVGTGLAGELFF. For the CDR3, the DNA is TGTGCCTGGAGTGTAGGCACAGGGCTGGCCGGGGAGCTGTTTTTT.

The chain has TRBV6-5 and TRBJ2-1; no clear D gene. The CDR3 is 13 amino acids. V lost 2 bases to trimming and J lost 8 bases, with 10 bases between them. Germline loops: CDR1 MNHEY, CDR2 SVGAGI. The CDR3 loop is CASSYGKGDEQFF. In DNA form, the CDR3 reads TGTGCCAGCAGTTACGGGAAGGGCGATGAGCAGTTCTTC.

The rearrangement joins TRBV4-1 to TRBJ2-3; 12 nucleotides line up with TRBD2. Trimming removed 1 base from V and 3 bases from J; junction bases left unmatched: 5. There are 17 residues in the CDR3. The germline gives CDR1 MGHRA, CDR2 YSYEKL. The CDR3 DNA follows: TGCGCCAGCAGCCAAGTCTGGACTAGCGGGACTACAGATACGCAGTATTTT. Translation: CASSQVWTSGTTDTQYF.

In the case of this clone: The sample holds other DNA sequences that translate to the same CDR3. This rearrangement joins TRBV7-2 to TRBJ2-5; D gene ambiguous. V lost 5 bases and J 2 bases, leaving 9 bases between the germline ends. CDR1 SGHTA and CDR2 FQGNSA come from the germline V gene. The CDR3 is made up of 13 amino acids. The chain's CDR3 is CASSPRRQETQYF. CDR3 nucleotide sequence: TGTGCCAGCAGCCCCCGAAGACAAGAGACCCAGTACTTC.

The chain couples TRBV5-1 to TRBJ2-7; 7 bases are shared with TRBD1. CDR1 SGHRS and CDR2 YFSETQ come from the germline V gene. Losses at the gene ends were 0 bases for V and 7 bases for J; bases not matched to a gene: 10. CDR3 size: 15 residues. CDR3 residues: CASSLGVRGSREQYF. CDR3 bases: TGCGCCAGCAGCTTGGGGGTCAGGGGGTCAAGGGAGCAGTACTTC.

The DNA for the CDR3 is TGTGCCAGCAGTGTACAGGGATCAGATACGCAGTATTTT. Residues: CASSVQGSDTQYF. The V call is TRBV2, the J call TRBJ2-3, with D possibly TRBD1 on 6 matching bases. This CDR3 is built from 13 residues. The V gene's germline CDR1 is SNHLY and CDR2 FYNNEI. V lost 4 bases to trimming and J lost 4 bases, with 9 bases between them.

This chain's CDR3 is CASSPIPNQPQHF. The DNA of the CDR3 is TGTGCCAGCAGTCCGATTCCTAATCAGCCCCAGCATTTT. This chain uses TRBV28 with TRBJ1-5; D not certain. V lost 5 bases and J lost 4, with 9 bases in between. CDR3 length: 13 amino acids. From germline, CDR1 is MDHEN and CDR2 SYDVKM.

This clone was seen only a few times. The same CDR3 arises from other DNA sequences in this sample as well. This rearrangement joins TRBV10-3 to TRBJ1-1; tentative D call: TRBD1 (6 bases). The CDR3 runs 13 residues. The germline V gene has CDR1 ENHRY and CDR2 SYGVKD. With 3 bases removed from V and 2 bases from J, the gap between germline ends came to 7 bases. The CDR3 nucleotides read TGTGCCATCAGTGAAGGGGGAAACACTGAAGCTTTCTTT. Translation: CAISEGGNTEAFF.

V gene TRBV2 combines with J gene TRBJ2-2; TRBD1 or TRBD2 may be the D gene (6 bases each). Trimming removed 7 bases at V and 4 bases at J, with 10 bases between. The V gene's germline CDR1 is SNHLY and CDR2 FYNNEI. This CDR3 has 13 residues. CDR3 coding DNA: TGTGCCAGCACGGGGGCCCCCACCGGGGAGCTGTTTTTT. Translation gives CASTGAPTGELFF.

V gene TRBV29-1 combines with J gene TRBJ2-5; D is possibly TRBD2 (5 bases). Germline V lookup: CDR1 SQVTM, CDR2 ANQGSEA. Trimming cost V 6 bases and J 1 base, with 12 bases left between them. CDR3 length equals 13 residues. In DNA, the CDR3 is TGCAGCGTGGACCCGGGGATCCAAGAGACCCAGTACTTC. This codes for CSVDPGIQETQYF.

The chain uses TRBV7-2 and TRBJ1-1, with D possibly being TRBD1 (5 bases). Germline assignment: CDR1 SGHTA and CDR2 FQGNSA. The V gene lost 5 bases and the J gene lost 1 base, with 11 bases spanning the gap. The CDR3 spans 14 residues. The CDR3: CASSPVRGNTEAFF. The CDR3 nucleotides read TGTGCCAGCAGCCCCGTGAGGGGGAACACTGAAGCTTTCTTT.

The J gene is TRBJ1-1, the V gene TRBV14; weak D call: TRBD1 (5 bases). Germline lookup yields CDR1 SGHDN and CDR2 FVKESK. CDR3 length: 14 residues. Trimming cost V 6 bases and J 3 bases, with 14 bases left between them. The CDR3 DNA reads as TGTGCCAGCAGTCGGATCCAGGGAGACACTGAAGCTTTCTTT. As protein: CASSRIQGDTEAFF.

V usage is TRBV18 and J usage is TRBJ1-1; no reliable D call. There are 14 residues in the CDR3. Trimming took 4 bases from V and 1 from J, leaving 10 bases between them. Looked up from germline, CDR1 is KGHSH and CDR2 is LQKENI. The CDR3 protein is CASSLLRTNTEAFF. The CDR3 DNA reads TGTGCCAGCTCACTCCTACGGACGAACACTGAAGCTTTCTTT.

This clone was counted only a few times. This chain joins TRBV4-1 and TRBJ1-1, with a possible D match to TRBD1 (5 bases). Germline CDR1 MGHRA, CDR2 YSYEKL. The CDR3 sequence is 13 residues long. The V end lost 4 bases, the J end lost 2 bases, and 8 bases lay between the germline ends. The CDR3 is CASSRGTNTEAFF. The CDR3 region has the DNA TGCGCCAGCAGCCGAGGGACCAACACTGAAGCTTTCTTT.

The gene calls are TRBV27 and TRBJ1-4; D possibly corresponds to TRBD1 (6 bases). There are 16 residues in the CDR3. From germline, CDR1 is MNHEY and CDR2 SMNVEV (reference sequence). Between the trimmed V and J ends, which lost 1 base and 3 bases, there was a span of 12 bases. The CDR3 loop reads CASSLLGTGPNEKLFF. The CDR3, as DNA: TGTGCCAGCAGTTTATTAGGCACAGGGCCTAATGAAAAACTGTTTTTT.

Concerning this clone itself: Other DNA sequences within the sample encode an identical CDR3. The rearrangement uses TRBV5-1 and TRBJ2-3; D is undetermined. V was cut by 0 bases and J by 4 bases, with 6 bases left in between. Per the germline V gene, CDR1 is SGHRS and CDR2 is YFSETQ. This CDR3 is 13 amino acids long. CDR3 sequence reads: CASSLGTADTQYF. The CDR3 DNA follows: TGCGCCAGCAGCTTGGGAACCGCAGATACGCAGTATTTT.

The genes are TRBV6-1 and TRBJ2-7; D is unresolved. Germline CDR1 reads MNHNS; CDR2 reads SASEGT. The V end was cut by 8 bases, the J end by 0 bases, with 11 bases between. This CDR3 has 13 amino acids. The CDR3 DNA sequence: TGTGCCAGCTTACTTCACTCCTCCTACGAGCAGTACTTC. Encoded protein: CASLLHSSYEQYF.

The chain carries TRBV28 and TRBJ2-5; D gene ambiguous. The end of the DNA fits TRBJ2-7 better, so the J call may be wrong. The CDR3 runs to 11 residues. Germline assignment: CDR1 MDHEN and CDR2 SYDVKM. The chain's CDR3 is CASSLRTEQYF. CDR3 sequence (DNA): TGTGCCAGCAGTTTACGGACCGAGCAGTACTTC.

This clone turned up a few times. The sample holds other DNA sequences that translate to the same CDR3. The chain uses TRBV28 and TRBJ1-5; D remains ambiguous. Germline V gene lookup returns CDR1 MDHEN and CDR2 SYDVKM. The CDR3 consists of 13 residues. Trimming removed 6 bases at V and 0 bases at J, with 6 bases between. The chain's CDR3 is CASRGYSNQPQHF. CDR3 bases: TGTGCCAGCAGAGGGTATAGCAATCAGCCCCAGCATTTT.

The CDR3 here is CASSQGQGEGVRNIQYF. The CDR3, as DNA: TGTGCCAGCAGTCAAGGGCAGGGGGAAGGGGTTAGGAACATTCAGTACTTC. The chain employs TRBV7-9 and TRBJ2-4, with TRBD1 identical over 7 bases. V was clipped by 6 bases and J by 7 bases; unmatched bases: 18. This CDR3 is 17 amino acids long. Germline V gives CDR1 SEHNR, CDR2 FQNEAQ (reference sequence).

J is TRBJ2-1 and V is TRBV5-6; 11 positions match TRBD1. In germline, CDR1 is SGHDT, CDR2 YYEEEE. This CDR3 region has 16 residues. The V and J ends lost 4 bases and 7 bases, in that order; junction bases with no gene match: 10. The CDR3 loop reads CASSHKGTGGTNEQFF. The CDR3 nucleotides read TGTGCCAGCAGCCACAAGGGGACAGGGGGTACGAATGAGCAGTTCTTC.

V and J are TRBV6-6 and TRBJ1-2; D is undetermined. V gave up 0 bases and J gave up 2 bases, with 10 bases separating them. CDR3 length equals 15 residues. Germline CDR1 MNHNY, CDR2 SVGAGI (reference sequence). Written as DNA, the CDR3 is TGTGCCAGCAGTTACTCTGGGGTTGGGAACTATGGCTACACCTTC. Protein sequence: CASSYSGVGNYGYTF.

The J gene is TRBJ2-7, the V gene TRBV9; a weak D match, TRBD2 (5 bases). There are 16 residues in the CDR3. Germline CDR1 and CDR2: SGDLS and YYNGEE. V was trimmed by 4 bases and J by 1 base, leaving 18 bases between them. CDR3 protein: CASSPRSGSGSYEQYF. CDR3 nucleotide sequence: TGTGCCAGCAGCCCTCGTTCGGGGTCCGGGTCCTACGAGCAGTACTTC.

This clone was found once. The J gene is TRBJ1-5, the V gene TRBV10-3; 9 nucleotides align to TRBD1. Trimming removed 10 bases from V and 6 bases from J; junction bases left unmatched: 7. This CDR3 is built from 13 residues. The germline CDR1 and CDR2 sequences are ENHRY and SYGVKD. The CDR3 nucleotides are TGTGCCACGGGACAGGGACTAAGTCAGCCCCAGCATTTT. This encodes CATGQGLSQPQHF.

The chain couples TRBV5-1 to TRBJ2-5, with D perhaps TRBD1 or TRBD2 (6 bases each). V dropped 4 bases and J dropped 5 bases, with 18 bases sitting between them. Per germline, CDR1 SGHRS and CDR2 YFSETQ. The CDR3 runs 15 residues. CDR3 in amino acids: CASSLRGAQEETQYF. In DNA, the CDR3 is TGCGCCAGCAGCCTAAGGGGGGCCCAAGAGGAGACCCAGTACTTC.

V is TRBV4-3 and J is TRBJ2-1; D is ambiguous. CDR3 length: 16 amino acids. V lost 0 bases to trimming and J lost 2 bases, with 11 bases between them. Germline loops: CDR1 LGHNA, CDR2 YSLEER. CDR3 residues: CASSQDPGYPYNEQFF. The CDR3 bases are TGCGCCAGCAGCCAAGATCCAGGTTACCCCTACAATGAGCAGTTCTTC.

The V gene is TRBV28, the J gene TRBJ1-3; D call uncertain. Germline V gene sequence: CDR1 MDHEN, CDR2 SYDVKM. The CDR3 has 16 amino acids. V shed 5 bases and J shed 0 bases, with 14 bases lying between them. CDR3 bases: TGTGCCAGCAGTCACCAGATGGTGAGCTCTGGAAACACCATATATTTT. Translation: CASSHQMVSSGNTIYF. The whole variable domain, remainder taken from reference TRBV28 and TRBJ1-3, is DVKVTQSSRYLVKRTGEKVFLECVQDMDHENMFWYRQDPGLGLRLIYFSYDVKMKEKGDIPEGYSVSREKKERFSLILESASTNQTSMYLCASSHQMVSSGNTIYFGEGSWLTVV.

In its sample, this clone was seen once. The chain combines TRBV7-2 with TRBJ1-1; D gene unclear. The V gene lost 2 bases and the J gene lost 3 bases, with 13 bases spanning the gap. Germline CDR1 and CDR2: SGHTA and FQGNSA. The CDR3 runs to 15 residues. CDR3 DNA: TGTGCCAGCAGCTTATCCAGAACTCAGTACACTGAAGCTTTCTTT. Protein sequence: CASSLSRTQYTEAFF.

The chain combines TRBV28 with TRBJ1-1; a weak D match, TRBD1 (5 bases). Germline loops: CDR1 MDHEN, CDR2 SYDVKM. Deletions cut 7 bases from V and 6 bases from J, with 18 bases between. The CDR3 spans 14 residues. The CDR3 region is CASTLGPYEAEAFF. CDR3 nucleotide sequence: TGTGCCAGCACCCTGGGGCCCTATGAGGCTGAAGCTTTCTTT. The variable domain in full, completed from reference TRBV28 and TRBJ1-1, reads DVKVTQSSRYLVKRTGEKVFLECVQDMDHENMFWYRQDPGLGLRLIYFSYDVKMKEKGDIPEGYSVSREKKERFSLILESASTNQTSMYLCASTLGPYEAEAFFGQGTRLTVV.